The present T cell receptor (beta chain) was sequenced within a study of blood T cell repertoires in COVID-19. Study details: Collection of acute and convalescent COVID-19 samples took place in the United States, Italy and Spain.

Between the trimmed V and J ends, which lost 5 bases and 3 bases, there was a span of 4 bases. This CDR3 is built from 11 residues. From germline, CDR1 is KGHSH and CDR2 LQKENI. How the authors handled the data: Amplification with reference gene primers provided the estimates of nucleated cell counts. Data came from immunoSEQ multiplex PCR; TCRdb stores just in-frame clones and leaves some out. V, J and clone size reflect that table, while D and trimming were determined from the DNA. The sample yields 250,000 or so clones, around 82% seen once. This receptor was taken from a man aged 45-60 years who had recovered from COVID-19. The chain uses TRBV18 and TRBJ1-2; no definite D call. The sample comprised PBMCs or T cells enriched from blood (not recorded which). The CDR3 protein is CASSSDYGYTF. The DNA for the CDR3 is TGTGCCAGCTCATCGGACTATGGCTACACCTTC.